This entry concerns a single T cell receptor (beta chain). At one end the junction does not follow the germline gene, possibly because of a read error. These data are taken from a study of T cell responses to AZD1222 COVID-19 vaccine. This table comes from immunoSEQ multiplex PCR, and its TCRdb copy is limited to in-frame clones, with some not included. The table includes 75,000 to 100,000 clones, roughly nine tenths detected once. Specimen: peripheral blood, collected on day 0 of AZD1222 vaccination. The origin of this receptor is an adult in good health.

CDR3 residues: CASSLGGSLNEKLFF. The CDR3 DNA follows: TGTGCTAGCAGCTTAGGAGGAAGCCTTAATGAAAAACTGTTTTTT. V is TRBV7-7 and J is TRBJ1-4; unclear D gene. CDR3 length: 15 amino acids. Germline CDR1 SSHAT, CDR2 FNYEAQ (reference sequence).